This TCR beta chain was captured in a study of PD-1 blockade in classical Hodgkin lymphoma (dated by TCRdb to 2018 to 2021). Regarding the research as a whole: Nivolumab dosing was 3 mg/kg intravenously every 2 weeks, continuing until either disease progression or unacceptable toxicity. The study used CyTOF and TCR beta sequencing to define a peripheral blood immune signature of response to PD-1 blockade in classical Hodgkin lymphoma. General conclusions and limits of the study: By C4D1, a significant rise was seen in CD4+ TCR diversity but not in CD8+ TCR diversity (p=0.0027 vs p=0.16), and the rise was most apparent among complete responders (p=0.02). Baseline TCR diversity was reported to be lower in newly diagnosed patients than in healthy donors and to be lower still in relapsed/refractory patients. The study was limited to a single clinical trial cohort, and causes of repertoire differences, possibly disease activity or prior therapy, remained undefined. Diversity was lower in patients who began nivolumab less than 1 year after ASCT, so these patients were left out of later analyses to avoid confounding by immune reconstitution. Trial patients achieving complete response had baseline diversity similar to newly diagnosed patients, whereas partial responders and progressors had significantly lower diversity.

Genomic DNA was isolated using the Qiagen DNeasy kit from unsorted PBMCs as well as from negatively selected CD4+ and CD8+ fractions. TCR beta CDR3 regions were amplified by immunoSEQ multiplex PCR using primers annealing to V and J segments. Amplification bias was minimized using a synthetic immune receptor repertoire, and residual bias was removed computationally after sequencing. Processing in the source paper ran as follows. Custom Python scripts were used to quantify repertoire diversity as the Shannon entropy index. Unsorted, CD4+ and CD8+ repertoires were analyzed separately, except in combined analyses where CD4+ and CD8+ sequences were merged in silico. A clone counted as expanded when the clone's frequency after treatment rose at least 2-fold relative to C1D1, and clones undetected at baseline were given a pseudocount of 0.5. Clones with 0 or 1 copy at C1D1 were classified as singleton clones, and clones with 2 or more copies were classified as non-singleton clones. Clones expanded in unsorted samples were annotated as CD4+, CD8+ or unknown by matching protein sequences in sorted samples from the same patient. Wilcoxon tests were applied to paired samples to test diversity changes from C1D1 to C4D1. TCRdb holds this immuneACCESS table with in-frame rearrangements only. Some clones are missing; in checked studies, unresolved V genes explain under half, and the rest has no known cause. That table furnishes V, J and clone size, whereas the DNA furnished D and trimming. Counted in this sample were roughly 140,000 clones; 78% of them appeared once. Roughly 9.2% of the sample is held by the ten biggest clonotypes.

The intended sense of this specimen's time point label: cycle 2 day 1 (C2D1) of nivolumab. Relapse after autologous stem cell transplantation had occurred in all trial patients, and cohorts A, B and C were distinguished by prior brentuximab vedotin exposure. The trial cohort included 55 to 65 patients with relapsed/refractory classical Hodgkin lymphoma, and each patient had a best overall response of complete response, partial response or progressive disease. In the multi-cohort phase II CheckMate 205 trial, trial patients received single-agent nivolumab. An independent review committee assessed best overall response by applying the 2007 International Working Group response criteria. Trial PBMCs were collected just before the start of nivolumab (C1D1) and during therapy at cycle 2 day 1 and cycle 4 day 1. Peripheral blood was collected in 8 mL Vacutainer Cell Preparation Tubes, from which PBMCs were isolated by centrifugation and then cryopreserved.

Worth noting for this clone: The antigen this receptor binds is unknown. No clone much larger than this one lies a single base away; base qualities are absent.

Trimming removed 7 bases from V and 6 bases from J, leaving 13 bases between the germline ends. Reading from cysteine to phenylalanine, the CDR3 counts 13 amino acids. The read is trimmed to its CDR3 DNA, 39 bases read in frame from base 1. CDR1 and CDR2 are read off the germline V gene as MNHEY and SVGAGI. Sequences were derived from peripheral blood mononuclear cells (PBMCs), sampled before the second cycle of nivolumab. The sequence joins TRBV6-5 to TRBJ1-5, with TRBD1 perhaps the D gene, on 6 matching bases. The clonotype comes from a human donor with classical Hodgkin lymphoma. Here is the DNA: TGTGCCAGCAATACAGGGATTACTCAGCCCCAGCATTTT. Its translation reads: CASNTGITQPQHF.